The clone carrying this T cell receptor (beta chain) was seen only once. This entry is derived from a study of blood T cell repertoires in COVID-19. Per the germline V gene, CDR1 is SGHKS and CDR2 is YYEKEE (reference sequence). The CDR3 runs to 16 residues. V lost 2 bases to trimming and J lost 0 bases, with 12 bases between them. Assay used: immunoSEQ multiplex PCR; TCRdb lists only in-frame clones, some missing. Of hundreds of thousands of clones in the sample, 80% to 90% were seen once. The TCR sequence derives from a woman between 50 and 59 years old who had been exposed to COVID-19. Material for sequencing was PBMCs or T cells enriched from blood (not recorded which). The chain recombines TRBV5-5 with TRBJ1-5; a possible D gene is TRBD1 (5 bases). The DNA of the CDR3 is TGTGCCAGCAGCTTTCGGTGGGGCAATAGCAATCAGCCCCAGCATTTT. This translates into CASSFRWGNSNQPQHF.